This T cell receptor (beta chain) was profiled in a study of early T cells in non-severe SARS-CoV-2 infection. About the study: RNA in bulk from unsorted whole blood was sequenced, and chains were unpaired. Study results and limitations: The VDJdb matching leaned toward anti-spike CD8 responses and overlooked private and CD4 specificities.

This clonotype came up many times. Its antigen is currently unknown. With 0 bases clipped from V and 8 bases from J, the junction kept 10 bases outside the gene matches. Germline CDR1 is LGHNA and CDR2 is YSLEER. The CDR3 loop spans 16 amino acids. As part of library construction, unique molecular identifiers were attached to individual cDNA molecules. A single record per CDR3 protein comes from TCRdb applying MiXCR to the 5' RACE reads. Of roughly 51,000 distinct CDR3 sequences in the sample, about 6% were seen once. The source was whole blood, collected at baseline. V gene TRBV4-3 combines with J gene TRBJ2-1; TRBD2 aligns across 7 bases. This TCR was recovered from an adult who was a healthcare worker with PCR-confirmed SARS-CoV-2 infection or an uninfected control (not recorded which). For the CDR3, the DNA is TGCGCCAGCAGCCAAGATACGGGGGGACGAGGTTATGAGCAGTTCTTC. Amino acids: CASSQDTGGRGYEQFF.